This T cell receptor (beta chain) was found in a study of PD-1 blockade in classical Hodgkin lymphoma. No patient escaped relapse after autologous stem cell transplantation, and brentuximab vedotin exposure varied. As to this clone: Its matching antigen is unknown.

The CDR3 spans 14 residues. CDR1 LGHNA and CDR2 YSLEER come from the germline V gene. Trimming took 0 bases from V and 6 from J, leaving 9 bases between them. Profiling relied on immunoSEQ multiplex PCR, and the TCRdb table lists in-frame clones only, not all of them. The sample consists of 19,000 or so clones, about four fifths of them appearing once. Study-wide findings and caveats: TCR diversity rose significantly by C4D1 in CD4+ but not CD8+ cells. Repertoire difference causes, possibly disease activity or prior therapy, remain undefined. Newly diagnosed patients had diversity similar to the baseline diversity of complete responders.

The specimen comprised peripheral blood mononuclear cells (PBMCs), sampled at baseline. The chain is built from TRBV4-3 and TRBJ2-1; D is possibly TRBD1 or TRBD2 (6 bases each). The clonotype originates from a human donor with classical Hodgkin lymphoma. The CDR3 DNA reads TGCGCCAGCAGCCAAGAGGGGGGCCGCAATGAGCAGTTCTTC. It translates to CASSQEGGRNEQFF.